The T cell receptor beta chain under discussion was sequenced for a study of T-cell memory formation after mild COVID-19. General observations from the study: Pre-infection memory carried some responding clones, suggesting that cross-reactive memory joined.

In TCRdb, the 5' RACE reads were re-called with MiXCR into one record per CDR3 protein. The repertoire consists of 100,000 to 150,000 distinct CDR3 sequences, with 5% to 6.5% occurring once and the leading ten covering around 2%. This CDR3 region has 15 residues. Per the germline V gene, CDR1 is DFQATT and CDR2 is SNEGSKA (reference sequence). V lost 4 bases, J lost 0 bases, and 5 bases stayed unmatched. This clonotype was picked up a small number of times. Its antigen is unknown. Sample: PBMCs or a T cell subset sorted from them (not recorded which). The sequence was collected from an adult woman who had mild COVID-19 (a few samples of this study predate the infection). Cell type and time point are not known. The chain recombines TRBV20-1 with TRBJ2-4, with TRBD1 matching over 8 bases. The CDR3 loop reads CSAMDRDRAKNIQYF. In DNA form, the CDR3 reads TGCAGTGCTATGGACAGGGACCGAGCCAAAAACATTCAGTACTTC.